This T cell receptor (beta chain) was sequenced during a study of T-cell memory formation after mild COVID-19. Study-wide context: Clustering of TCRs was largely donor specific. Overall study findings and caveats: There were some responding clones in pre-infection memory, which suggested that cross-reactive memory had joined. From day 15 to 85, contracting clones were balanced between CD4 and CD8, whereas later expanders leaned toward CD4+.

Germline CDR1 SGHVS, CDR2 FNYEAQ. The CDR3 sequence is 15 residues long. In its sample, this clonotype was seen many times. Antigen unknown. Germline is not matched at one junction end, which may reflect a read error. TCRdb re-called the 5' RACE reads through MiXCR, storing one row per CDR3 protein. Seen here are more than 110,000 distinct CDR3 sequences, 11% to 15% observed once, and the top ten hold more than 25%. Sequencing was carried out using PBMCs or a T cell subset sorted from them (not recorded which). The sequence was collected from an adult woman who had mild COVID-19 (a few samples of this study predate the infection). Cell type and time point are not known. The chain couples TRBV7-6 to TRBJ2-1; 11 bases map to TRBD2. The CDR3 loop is CASSIAGGNYNEQFF. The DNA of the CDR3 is TGTGCCAGCAGCATAGCGGGAGGGAATTACAATGAGCAGTTCTTC. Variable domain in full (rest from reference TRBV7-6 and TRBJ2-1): GAGVSQSPRYKVTKRGQDVALRCDPISGHVSLYWYRQALGQGPEFLTYFNYEAQQDKSGLPNDRFSAERPEGSISTLTIQRTEQRDSAMYRCASSIAGGNYNEQFFGPGTRLTVL.